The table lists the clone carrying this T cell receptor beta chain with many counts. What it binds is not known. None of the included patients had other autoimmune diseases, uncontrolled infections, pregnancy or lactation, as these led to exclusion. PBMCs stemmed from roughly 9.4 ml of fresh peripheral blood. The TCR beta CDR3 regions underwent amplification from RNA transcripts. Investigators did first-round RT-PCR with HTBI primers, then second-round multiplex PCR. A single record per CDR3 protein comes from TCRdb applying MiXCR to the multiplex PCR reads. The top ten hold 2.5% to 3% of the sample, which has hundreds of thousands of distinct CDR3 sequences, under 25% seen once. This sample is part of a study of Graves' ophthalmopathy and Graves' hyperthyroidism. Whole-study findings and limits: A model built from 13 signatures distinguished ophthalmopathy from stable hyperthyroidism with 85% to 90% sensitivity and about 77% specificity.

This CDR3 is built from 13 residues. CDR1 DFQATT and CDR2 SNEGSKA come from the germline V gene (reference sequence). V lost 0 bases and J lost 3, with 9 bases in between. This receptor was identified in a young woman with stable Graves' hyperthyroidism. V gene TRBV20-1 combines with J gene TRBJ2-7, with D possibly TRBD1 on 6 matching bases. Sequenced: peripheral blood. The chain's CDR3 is CSAREGRGYEQYF. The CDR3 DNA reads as TGCAGTGCTAGAGAGGGCAGGGGCTACGAGCAGTACTTC.